The rows below give T cell receptor beta chains drawn from one sample of a study of shared clonotypes between healthy human individuals. TCRdb keeps only in-frame clones here, not all; method: immunoSEQ multiplex PCR. This sample has more than 2 million clones, with approximately 92% found just once. The sequencing sample was made of naive CD8+ T cells from PBMCs. These receptor sequences come from a man between 18 and 35 years old in good health. Some clones in this sample may be carry-over from other donors' samples. Both conserved end residues are part of each CDR3. D genes are given only for firm matches. Expanded clones are given a class, and other clones once, few, many or no size at all.

J gene | clone size | D gene | V gene | CDR3 DNA | CDR3 protein
TRBJ2-7 | . | . | TRBV7-8 | TGTGCCAGCAGCGACAAGCCTTGGCAGGCCCTTGGCGAGCAGTACTTC | CASSDKPWQALGEQYF
TRBJ2-7 | . | . | TRBV27 | TGTGCCAGCAGTATCGGGACGGGAACCTACGAGCAGTACTTC | CASSIGTGTYEQYF
TRBJ2-2 | . | TRBD1 | TRBV19 | TGTGCCAGTATGGGACAGGGGACAACTTACCTTACCGGGGAGCTGTTTTTT | CASMGQGTTYLTGELFF
TRBJ1-1 | . | . | TRBV27 | TGTGCCAGCAGTTACGGGGGACGGAACACTGAAGCTTTCTTT | CASSYGGRNTEAFF
TRBJ2-1 | once | TRBD2 | TRBV5-1 | TGCGCCAGCAGCTTCGGGACTAGCGGGCAGAGCTCCTACAATGAGCAGTTCTTC | CASSFGTSGQSSYNEQFF
TRBJ1-1 | . | TRBD1 | TRBV5-6 | TGTGCCAGCAGCAGGTCGGGACAGCTGAACACTGAAGCTTTCTTT | CASSRSGQLNTEAFF
TRBJ1-2 | . | . | TRBV30 | TGTGCCTGGACCACAACTAACTATGGCTACACCTTC | CAWTTTNYGYTF
TRBJ2-1 | . | . | TRBV27 | TGTGCCAGCAGTTTATGGGGTTTTGATGAGCAGTTCTTC | CASSLWGFDEQFF
TRBJ2-7 | . | . | TRBV11-2 | TGTGCCAGCAGCTTCACCCCGACGCTCCTATTTGGCGAGCAGTACTTC | CASSFTPTLLFGEQYF
TRBJ1-2 | . | TRBD1 | TRBV7-9 | TGTGCCAGCAGCACAAACGACAGGGTGGGCTATGGCTACACCTTC | CASSTNDRVGYGYTF
TRBJ1-2 | . | TRBD1 | TRBV28 | TGTGCCAGCAGTTTATTAGGGCCCCGGGGAGGGGGCAACTATGGCTACACCTTC | CASSLLGPRGGGNYGYTF
TRBJ1-1 | . | . | TRBV7-2 | TGTGCCAGCAGCTTAGCCCTCTTTACACCCCCTGAAGCTTTCTTT | CASSLALFTPPEAFF
TRBJ2-1 | . | . | TRBV6-5 | TGTGCCAGCAGTTACGACGGTTACCTAAATGAGCAGTTCTTC | CASSYDGYLNEQFF
TRBJ1-1 | once | . | TRBV19 | TGTGCCAGTAGCCCTCGCAGTGAGGGGGTGAAGGCTTTCTTT | CASSPRSEGVKAFF
TRBJ2-3 | . | . | TRBV9 | TGTGCCAGCAGCGGGTACACGTACGGGACTTCGCCCACAGATACGCAGTATTTT | CASSGYTYGTSPTDTQYF
TRBJ2-3 | few | . | TRBV5-8 | TGTGCCAGCAGCCCCACGGGGCTGACAGATACGCAGTATTTT | CASSPTGLTDTQYF
TRBJ2-3 | . | . | TRBV9 | TGTGCCAGCAGCCCCGAAGAGGTTACGCAGTATTTT | CASSPEEVTQYF
TRBJ1-1 | . | . | TRBV27 | TGTGCCAGCAGTTTACACAGCATGAACACTGAAGCTTTCTTT | CASSLHSMNTEAFF
TRBJ1-3 | . | . | TRBV2 | TGTGCCAGCAGTGCAACCAGCTCTGGAAACACCATATATTTT | CASSATSSGNTIYF
TRBJ1-2 | . | . | TRBV28 | TGTGCCAGCAGCTTTCAGGCAACTAACTATGGCTACACCTTC | CASSFQATNYGYTF
TRBJ1-4 | . | . | TRBV28 | TGTGCCAGCAATAACGCAGGGGAAGGGTCTAATGAAAAACTGTTTTTT | CASNNAGEGSNEKLFF
TRBJ2-4 | . | . | TRBV30 | TGTGCCTGGAGGAGAGCCAAAAACATTCAGTACTTC | CAWRRAKNIQYF
TRBJ2-4 | . | . | TRBV27 | TGTGCCAGCAGTTTATCAGGGTCCCTTAACATTCAGTACTTC | CASSLSGSLNIQYF
TRBJ2-7 | . | TRBD1 | TRBV28 | TGTGCCAGCAGCCCAGGGACAGGGAGGCCCTACGAGCAGTACTTC | CASSPGTGRPYEQYF
TRBJ1-2 | . | . | TRBV27 | TGTGCCAGCAGCCTTTTCGTGGACAGCGCCTACTATGGCTACACCTTC | CASSLFVDSAYYGYTF
TRBJ2-3 | . | . | TRBV5-6 | TGTGCCAGCAGCTTGGGGGCAGCCCCAGGGTATTTT | CASSLGAAPGYF
TRBJ2-7 | . | . | TRBV5-6 | TGTGCCAGCAGCTTGGGGGGGAGGAAGCAGTACTTC | CASSLGGRKQYF
TRBJ2-5 | . | . | TRBV2 | TGTGCCAGCAGTGAAGCCCGGAAAGAGACCCAGTACTTC | CASSEARKETQYF
TRBJ1-3 | . | . | TRBV9 | TGTGCCAGCAGCGTAGAGGGGAGTTCTGGAAACACCATATATTTT | CASSVEGSSGNTIYF
TRBJ1-1 | . | TRBD1 | TRBV6-5 | TGTGCCAGCAGTTTATATCCAGGGGGATTCAACACTGAAGCTTTCTTT | CASSLYPGGFNTEAFF
TRBJ1-1 | . | . | TRBV5-1 | TGCGCCAGCAGCGGCGGGGGAGGCCCCAACACTGAAGCTTTCTTT | CASSGGGGPNTEAFF
TRBJ2-7 | . | . | TRBV27 | TGTGCCAGCCAGGGGAATGTCTACGAGCAGTACTTC | CASQGNVYEQYF
TRBJ2-1 | . | TRBD2 | TRBV27 | TGTGCCAGCAGTTTTAGCGGGAGATACAATGAGCAGTTCTTC | CASSFSGRYNEQFF
TRBJ2-7 | . | TRBD1 | TRBV29-1 | TGCAGCGTTGGGCCGGCGGGACAGGGTATCAGCGAGCAGTACTTC | CSVGPAGQGISEQYF
TRBJ2-1 | . | . | TRBV19 | TGTGCCAGTAGTATATTGATTGGGCCCTACAATGAGCAGTTCTTC | CASSILIGPYNEQFF
TRBJ2-5 | once | . | TRBV9 | TGTGCCAGCAGCCTGGCAGGGGGGTTTCAAGAGACCCAGTACTTC | CASSLAGGFQETQYF
TRBJ2-5 | . | . | TRBV14 | TGTGCCAGCAGCCAAGAAGTCGAAAGCCGCGAGGGGCGGTGGAAGACCCAGTACTTC | CASSQEVESREGRWKTQYF
TRBJ2-1 | once | TRBD1 | TRBV9 | TGTGCCAGCAGCGCCACGGGACAGGGCAATGAGCAGTTCTTC | CASSATGQGNEQFF
TRBJ2-4 | . | TRBD1 | TRBV11-3 | TGTGCCAGCAGCATAGTGGACAGGAGAGCCAAAAACATTCAGTACTTC | CASSIVDRRAKNIQYF
TRBJ2-7 | . | . | TRBV7-9 | TGTGCCAGCAGCTCCCCCATCCCGGGACAACTGTACGAGCAGTACTTC | CASSSPIPGQLYEQYF
TRBJ2-1 | . | TRBD2 | TRBV5-4 | TGTGCCAGCAGCTCGGGGACTAGCGGGAGATCCTACAATGAGCAGTTCTTC | CASSSGTSGRSYNEQFF
TRBJ1-1 | . | . | TRBV10-3 | TGTGCCATCAGTGAGTCCCCGGGGGGACCCACTGAAGCTTTCTTT | CAISESPGGPTEAFF
TRBJ1-1 | few | . | TRBV19 | TGTGCCAGTAGTATACAGTGGGGGACGAGCACTGAAGCTTTCTTT | CASSIQWGTSTEAFF
TRBJ2-7 | once | TRBD1 | TRBV13 | TGTGCCAGCAGCAACCGGGACAGGGGAGGTTACGAGCAGTACTTC | CASSNRDRGGYEQYF
TRBJ2-7 | . | . | TRBV28 | TGTGCCAGCAGTTGGAGAATCTACTACGAGCAGTACTTC | CASSWRIYYEQYF
TRBJ1-2 | . | TRBD1 | TRBV9 | TGTGCCAGCAGCGTAGGAGGGACAGGGAGGCTCGGCTACACCTTC | CASSVGGTGRLGYTF
TRBJ1-1 | . | TRBD1 | TRBV6-5 | TGTGCCAGCAGCTTTGGACAGGGGAACACTGAAGCTTTCTTT | CASSFGQGNTEAFF
TRBJ1-1 | once | . | TRBV5-1 | TGCGCCAGCAGCTTGGGAAAGATCGGGACTGGGGACACTGAAGCTTTCTTT | CASSLGKIGTGDTEAFF
TRBJ2-2 | . | TRBD2 | TRBV6-1 | TGTGCCAGCAGTGAAATACTAGCGGGATTATATACCGGGGAGCTGTTTTTT | CASSEILAGLYTGELFF
TRBJ1-1 | . | . | TRBV18 | TGTGCCAGCTCACCGCAACCGGGACACGGAATAACTGAAGCTTTCTTT | CASSPQPGHGITEAFF
TRBJ1-3 | . | . | TRBV27 | TGTGCCAGCAGTTCGACCCTTCTCTCTGGAAACACCATATATTTT | CASSSTLLSGNTIYF
TRBJ2-2 | . | TRBD1 | TRBV9 | TGTGCCAGCAGCGTAGGGACCCACGGAACAGGGGGGACCGGGGAGCTGTTTTTT | CASSVGTHGTGGTGELFF
TRBJ2-5 | once | TRBD2 | TRBV14 | TGTGCCAGCAGCCAAGCCTCGGGATATGGGACTAGCCCAATCGGCCTTCAAGAGACCCAGTACTTC | CASSQASGYGTSPIGLQETQYF
TRBJ2-7 | . | TRBD1 | TRBV5-1 | TGCGCCAGCAGCCCCGGGACAGGACGCACCTACGAGCAGTACTTC | CASSPGTGRTYEQYF